Below, 5 T cell receptor beta chains from the same sample are listed, as sequenced in a study of a mutant IDH1 vaccine in newly diagnosed glioma. Sequencing used immunoSEQ multiplex PCR; TCRdb keeps in-frame clones, though not all of them. Among fewer than 65,000 clones listed, about 80% were seen once. Which antigens these TCRs recognize remains unknown. Sample time point: week 5, during vaccination. Topical imiquimod accompanied each vaccine dose, which consisted of 300 ug of mutant IDH1 20-mer peptide. The source was PBMCs, collected from a glioma patient whose treatment included an IDH1 peptide vaccine. These receptors all come from a man younger than 40 with glioma.

The CDR3 region is CASSRPDREAFF. Here the CDR3 DNA reads TGTGCCAGCAGCCGACCCGACAGGGAAGCTTTCTTT. This sequence joins TRBV7-9 and TRBJ1-1; weak D call: TRBD1 (6 bases). V lost 5 bases and J 8 bases, leaving 12 bases between the germline ends. Per the germline V gene, CDR1 is SEHNR and CDR2 is FQNEAQ (reference sequence). The CDR3 consists of 12 residues.

V is TRBV4-2 and J is TRBJ2-3, with 10 bases lining up with TRBD2. Germline V gene sequence: CDR1 LGHNA, CDR2 YNFKEQ. V trimming: 0 bases; J trimming: 7 bases; junction bases outside the gene matches: 7. This CDR3 contains 16 residues. CDR3 DNA: TGTGCCAGCAGCCAAGAGGAGGGTAGCGGGGGGAATACGCAGTATTTT. This gives the protein CASSQEEGSGGNTQYF.

The table lists this clone with a few counts. The CDR3 DNA sequence: TGCGCCAGCAGCTTGAGTCTAGCCGGGGAGCTGTTTTTT. As protein: CASSLSLAGELFF. This sequence joins TRBV5-1 and TRBJ2-2; D remains unclear. V lost 1 base to trimming and J lost 6 bases, with 7 bases between them. Germline assignment: CDR1 SGHRS and CDR2 YFSETQ. This CDR3 has 13 residues.

This clone has just one count. This chain uses TRBV4-1 with TRBJ2-1; TRBD2 matches at 15 bases. With 1 base clipped from V and 6 bases from J, the junction kept 7 bases outside the gene matches. This CDR3 is 18 amino acids long. Germline V CDR1 and CDR2: MGHRA, YSYEKL. CDR3 region: CASSQGWTSGGVSNEQFF. The CDR3 nucleotides read TGCGCCAGCAGCCAAGGTTGGACTAGCGGGGGGGTAAGCAATGAGCAGTTCTTC.

The V gene is TRBV5-1, the J gene TRBJ1-2, with 10 bases identical to TRBD1. The germline V gene has CDR1 SGHRS and CDR2 YFSETQ. With V trimmed by 1 base and J by 2 bases, 8 bases remained unmatched. The CDR3 covers 17 residues. The CDR3 coding sequence is TGCGCCAGCAGCTTGTGGGGGACGGGACAGGGGAACTATGGCTACACCTTC. Its protein product is CASSLWGTGQGNYGYTF.